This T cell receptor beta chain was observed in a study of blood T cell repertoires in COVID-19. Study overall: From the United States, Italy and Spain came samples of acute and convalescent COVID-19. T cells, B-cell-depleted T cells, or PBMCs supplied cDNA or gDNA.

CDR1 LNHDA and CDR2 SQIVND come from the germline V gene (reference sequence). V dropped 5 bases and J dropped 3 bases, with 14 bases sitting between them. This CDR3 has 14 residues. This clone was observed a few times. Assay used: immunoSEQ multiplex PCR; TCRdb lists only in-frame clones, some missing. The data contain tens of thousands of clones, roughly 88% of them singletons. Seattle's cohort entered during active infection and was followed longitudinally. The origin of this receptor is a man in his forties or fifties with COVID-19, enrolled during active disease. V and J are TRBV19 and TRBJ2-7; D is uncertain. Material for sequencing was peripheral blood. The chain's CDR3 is CASSPSRTFYEQYF. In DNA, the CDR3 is TGTGCCAGTAGTCCTAGTAGAACGTTCTACGAGCAGTACTTC.